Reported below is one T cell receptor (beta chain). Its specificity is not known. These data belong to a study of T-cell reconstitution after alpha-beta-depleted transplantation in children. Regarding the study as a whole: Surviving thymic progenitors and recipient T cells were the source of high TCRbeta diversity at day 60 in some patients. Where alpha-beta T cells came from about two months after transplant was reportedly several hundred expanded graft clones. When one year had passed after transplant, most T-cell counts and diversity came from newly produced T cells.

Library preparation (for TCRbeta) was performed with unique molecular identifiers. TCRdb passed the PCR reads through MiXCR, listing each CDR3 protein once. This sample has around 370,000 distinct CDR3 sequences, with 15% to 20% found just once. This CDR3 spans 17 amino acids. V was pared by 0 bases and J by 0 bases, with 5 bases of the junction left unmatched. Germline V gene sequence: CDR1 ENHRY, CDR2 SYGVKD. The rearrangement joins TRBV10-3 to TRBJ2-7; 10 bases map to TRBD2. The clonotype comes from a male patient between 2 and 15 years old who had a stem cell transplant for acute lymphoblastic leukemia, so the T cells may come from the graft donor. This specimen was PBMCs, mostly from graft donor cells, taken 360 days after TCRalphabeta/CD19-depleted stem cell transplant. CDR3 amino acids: CAISESSGRALSYEQYF. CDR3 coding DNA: TGTGCCATCAGTGAGTCGAGCGGGAGGGCTCTCTCCTACGAGCAGTACTTC.